Listed below are T cell receptor beta chains from one sample, sequenced in a study of graft-versus-host responses after intestinal transplantation. Repertoires were generated with immunoSEQ multiplex PCR, while TCRdb's copy carries only in-frame clones and drops some. This repertoire shows 100,000 to 140,000 clones, over 80% found once; its top ten account for about 0.73%. Antigen specificity for these receptors is unknown. Sample: unstimulated CD4+ T cells sorted from spleen or lymph node cells, taken before transplant. The receptors were sampled from a human donor who was the organ donor for an intestinal transplant. The CDR3 runs from the conserved cysteine through the conserved F or W. D genes are given only for firm matches. The listing skips clone size in some rows; elsewhere it reads once, few, many or a size class.

NA,NA,TRBV5-1,TRBJ2-1,TGCGCCAGCAGCTTGGGTCACAGATACAATGAGCAGTTCTTC,CASSLGHRYNEQFF
NA,NA,TRBV30,TRBJ1-1,TGTGCCTGGAGGGGTAGAGTAGGACAGTTGAACACTGAAGCTTTCTTT,CAWRGRVGQLNTEAFF
TRBD1,once,TRBV10-1,TRBJ2-5,TGCGCCAGCAGTGAGTCGGGGACAGGGAGGCAGACCCAGTACTTC,CASSESGTGRQTQYF
NA,NA,TRBV2,TRBJ1-1,TGTGCCAGCAGACAGGAGCGGAACACTGAAGCTTTCTTT,CASRQERNTEAFF
TRBD1,NA,TRBV5-8,TRBJ1-5,TGTGCCAGCAGCACGGGACAGGGGGCCCCTTTGCGTCAGCCCCAGCATTTT,CASSTGQGAPLRQPQHF
TRBD2,NA,TRBV11-1,TRBJ2-5,TGTGCCAGCAGCGTAGACCTAGCGGGGGGGCCCGAGACCCAGTACTTC,CASSVDLAGGPETQYF
TRBD2,NA,TRBV6-1,TRBJ2-5,TGTGCCAGCAGTACCCTAGCGGGGGAGACCCAGTACTTC,CASSTLAGETQYF
NA,NA,TRBV6-5,TRBJ2-7,TGTGCCAGCAATTTAAGGCGGACAACCTACGAGCAGTACTTC,CASNLRRTTYEQYF
TRBD1,NA,TRBV9,TRBJ1-6,TGTGCCAGCAGCGGTGCCGGGACAGGGAATTCACCCCTCCACTTT,CASSGAGTGNSPLHF
TRBD1,once,TRBV25-1,TRBJ1-6,TGTGCCAGCAGTGAACTCTCCGGGACAGGGAATTCACCCCTCCACTTT,CASSELSGTGNSPLHF
TRBD1,NA,TRBV5-4,TRBJ2-2,TGTGCCAGCAGCTCCGGGACAGTAAAATACACCGGGGAGCTGTTTTTT,CASSSGTVKYTGELFF
TRBD1,NA,TRBV6-5,TRBJ2-2,TGTGCCAGCAAAGAGGACAGGGTGAACACCGGGGAGCTGTTTTTT,CASKEDRVNTGELFF
NA,NA,TRBV28,TRBJ1-6,TGTGCCAGCAGTTCGAATTCACCCCTCCACTTT,CASSSNSPLHF
NA,NA,TRBV7-9,TRBJ1-5,TGTGCCAGCAGCTTGATCAATCAGCCCCAGCATTTT,CASSLINQPQHF
NA,NA,TRBV2,TRBJ1-3,TGTGCCAGCAGTGCGGGGGGCTACTCTGGAAACACCATATATTTT,CASSAGGYSGNTIYF
NA,NA,TRBV5-4,TRBJ2-3,TGTGCCAGCAGCTGGGGGCGGACTGGGCGAGATACGCAGTATTTT,CASSWGRTGRDTQYF
TRBD1,NA,TRBV7-9,TRBJ2-3,TGTGCCAGCAGCCATGACAGGGTTCCGACAGATACGCAGTATTTT,CASSHDRVPTDTQYF
NA,once,TRBV6-5,TRBJ1-1,TGTGCCAGCAGTTACACGGCGAACACTGAAGCTTTCTTT,CASSYTANTEAFF
TRBD1,few,TRBV10-3,TRBJ1-4,TGTGCCATCAGCCCAGGGACAGGGAGTGAAAAACTGTTTTTT,CAISPGTGSEKLFF
NA,NA,TRBV11-3,TRBJ2-2,TGTGCCACCCAGGGTGTCGGGGAGCTGTTTTTT,CATQGVGELFF
TRBD1,NA,TRBV6-5,TRBJ1-1,TGTGCCAGCAGTTACGAAAGGGGGCGCACTGAAGCTTTCTTT,CASSYERGRTEAFF
TRBD1,NA,TRBV5-1,TRBJ1-3,TGCGCCAGCAGCTTGGATGGGCCGGACAGGCCACCTGGAAACACCATATATTTT,CASSLDGPDRPPGNTIYF
TRBD1,NA,TRBV7-6,TRBJ1-4,TGTGCCAGCAGCGCACACAGGGGGCTTACTAATGAAAAACTGTTTTTT,CASSAHRGLTNEKLFF
NA,NA,TRBV5-8,TRBJ1-4,TGTGCCAGCAGCTCGAGGGAGTTGAATGAAAAACTGTTTTTT,CASSSRELNEKLFF
TRBD2,NA,TRBV5-1,TRBJ2-1,TGCGCCAGCAGCCTTTTATCTAGCGGAGACTCCTACAATGAGCAGTTCTTC,CASSLLSSGDSYNEQFF
TRBD2,few,TRBV5-1,TRBJ2-1,TGCGCCAGCAGCTTACTAGCGGGAGGGGGTAATGAGCAGTTCTTC,CASSLLAGGGNEQFF
NA,NA,TRBV19,TRBJ2-7,TGTGCCAGTAGTTTTTCGGGCGGTAGCGGTAATAACTACGAGCAGTACTTC,CASSFSGGSGNNYEQYF
NA,NA,TRBV4-2,TRBJ1-4,TGTGCCAGCAGCCAACTGGGCCAGGGTTCTGATGAAAAACTGTTTTTT,CASSQLGQGSDEKLFF
TRBD2,NA,TRBV9,TRBJ2-7,TGTGCCAGCAGCGTAGGTTCGGGGGGGCGCTCCTACGAGCAGTACTTC,CASSVGSGGRSYEQYF
NA,NA,TRBV5-4,TRBJ1-1,TGTGCCAGCAGCTTGGAGACAGCGAGGGAAGCTTTCTTT,CASSLETAREAFF
NA,NA,TRBV6-4,TRBJ1-2,TGTGCCAGCAGTCCCTCAGGGAGTGACTATGGCTACACCTTC,CASSPSGSDYGYTF
TRBD2,NA,TRBV7-2,TRBJ2-3,TGTGCCAGCAGCTTAGGTAGCGGGGTCGGAACAGATACGCAGTATTTT,CASSLGSGVGTDTQYF
NA,NA,TRBV5-1,TRBJ2-5,TGCGCCAGCAGCTTGGGAGGACTGAAAGAGACCCAGTACTTC,CASSLGGLKETQYF
NA,NA,TRBV6-6,TRBJ2-7,TGTGCCAGCAGTTACTCGAGGGACTACGAGCAGTACTTC,CASSYSRDYEQYF
NA,NA,TRBV6-5,TRBJ1-2,TGTGCCAGCAGTTACGCGAGAGCCACCGTAATATATGGCTACACCTTC,CASSYARATVIYGYTF
NA,NA,TRBV23-1,TRBJ2-1,TGCGCCAGCAGTCAAGTTGAGGGCGATGAGCAGTTCTTC,CASSQVEGDEQFF
NA,NA,TRBV4-1,TRBJ1-2,TGCGCCAGCAGCCAAGAACCGTCCAGCTATGGCTACACCTTC,CASSQEPSSYGYTF
TRBD2,NA,TRBV6-5,TRBJ2-5,TGTGCCTCGCAGGGAGGGGCAGGGTGGGAGACCCAGTACTTC,CASQGGAGWETQYF
NA,NA,TRBV29-1,TRBJ2-5,TGCAGCGTTGAAGAGGGGCGCCTGTTTCATTCCTTCCAAGAGACCCAGTACTTC,CSVEEGRLFHSFQETQYF
NA,NA,TRBV10-3,TRBJ1-2,TGTGCCATCAGTGAGCCGGGACAACTTAACTATGGCTACACCTTC,CAISEPGQLNYGYTF
TRBD2,NA,TRBV7-2,TRBJ2-3,TGTGCCAGCAGCACTAGCGCAGATACGCAGTATTTT,CASSTSADTQYF
TRBD1,once,TRBV5-4,TRBJ2-1,TGTGCCAGCAGCACAGGGGGCGGATCCTACAATGAGCAGTTCTTC,CASSTGGGSYNEQFF
NA,NA,TRBV18,TRBJ1-1,TGTGCCAGCTCGACACTCCCCTTCGACACTGAAGCTTTCTTT,CASSTLPFDTEAFF
NA,NA,TRBV5-1,TRBJ2-5,TGCGCCAGCAGCAAAAATCAAGAGACCCAGTACTTC,CASSKNQETQYF